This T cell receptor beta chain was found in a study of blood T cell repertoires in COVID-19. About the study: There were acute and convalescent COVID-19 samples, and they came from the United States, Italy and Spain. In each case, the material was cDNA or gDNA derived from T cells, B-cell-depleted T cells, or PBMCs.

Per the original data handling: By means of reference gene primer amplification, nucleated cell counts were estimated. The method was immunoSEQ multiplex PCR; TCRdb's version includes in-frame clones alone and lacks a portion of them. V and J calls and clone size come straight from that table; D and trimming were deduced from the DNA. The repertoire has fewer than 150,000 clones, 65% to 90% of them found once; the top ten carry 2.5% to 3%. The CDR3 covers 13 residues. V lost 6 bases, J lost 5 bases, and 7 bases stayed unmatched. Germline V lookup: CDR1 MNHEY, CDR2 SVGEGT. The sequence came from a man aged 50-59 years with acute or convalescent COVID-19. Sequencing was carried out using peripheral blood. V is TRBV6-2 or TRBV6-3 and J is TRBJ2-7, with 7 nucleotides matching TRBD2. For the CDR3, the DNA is TGTGCCAGCAGCCTCGGACTAGTTAACGAGCAGTACTTC. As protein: CASSLGLVNEQYF.